This T cell receptor (beta chain) stems from a study of shared clonotypes between healthy human individuals. Study details: Each donor's CD8 memory used one plate, CD8 naive two, each CD4 subset three.

Study observations and caveats: Generally, estimated richness proved larger in naive subsets than it did in memory subsets.

Replicate sorted-subset PCRs were loaded with about 0.2 ug DNA, about 28,000 T cell genomes. Assay: immunoSEQ multiplex PCR; the TCRdb copy retains only in-frame clones and omits some. The data contain under 200,000 clones, over 80% of them seen just once; the ten biggest clones take up more than 0.06%. V shed 7 bases, J shed 4 bases, and the junction held 6 bases outside the gene matches. This CDR3 is 14 amino acids long. The germline gives CDR1 MNHEY, CDR2 SMNVEV (reference sequence). As for this clone: Its antigen is undetermined.

The V gene is TRBV27, the J gene TRBJ2-7; TRBD2 agrees at 11 bases. This clonotype was sampled from a woman in her thirties in good health. Sequencing was performed on naive CD4+ T cells sorted from blood. Subset given: CD45RA+ positively selected. As DNA, the CDR3 is TGTGCCAGCAAACCACTAGCGGGAGTATACGAGCAGTACTTC. Translating it yields CASKPLAGVYEQYF.